This T cell receptor beta chain comes out of a study of OX40 agonist ivuxolimab in advanced cancers. The wider study: Patients received ivuxolimab, an intravenous treatment, every 2 weeks at 0.01 to 10 mg/kg. Regarding the study as a whole: CD4+ and CD8+ blood T cells expanded clonally by week 6 at 0.1 to 3.0 mg/kg. On average, a greater number of expanded clones characterised CD8+ T cells relative to CD4+.

Sequenced by immunoSEQ multiplex PCR; TCRdb stores in-frame clones only, minus some. The table includes roughly 56,000 clones, around four fifths detected once. About this clone: Antigen unknown. An end of the junction differs from the germline gene, which may be a read error.

The source was CD4+ or CD8+ T cells sorted from blood, collected in a trial of the OX40 agonist ivuxolimab. The source is an adult with an advanced solid tumor such as melanoma, head and neck, liver or kidney cancer.

CDR3 coding DNA: TGTGCTAGCAGCCTAAAGAGACAGTCCGAGACCCAGTACTTC. Its translation is CASSLKRQSETQYF. The chain uses TRBV7-7 and TRBJ2-5; tentative D call: TRBD1 (5 bases). In germline, CDR1 is SSHAT, CDR2 FNYEAQ (reference sequence). The CDR3 covers 14 residues.